These 21 T cell receptor beta chains originate from one sample sequenced in a study of T cells in localized non-small cell lung cancer. Here immunoSEQ multiplex PCR was the method, and the copy in TCRdb shows in-frame clones only, minus some. Here the sample spans tens of thousands of clones, 80% being singletons. Sequenced here: peripheral blood, sampled before any cancer treatment. The origin of the receptors is a female donor over 55 with stage I lung adenocarcinoma.

This clone was seen only once. The rearrangement joins TRBV7-8 to TRBJ2-3, with D perhaps given as TRBD1 or TRBD2 (7 bases each). CDR1 and CDR2 from the germline V gene are SGHVS and FQNEAQ. Trimming took 5 bases from V and 5 from J, leaving 20 bases between them. The CDR3 loop spans 16 amino acids. The CDR3 nucleotides are TGTGCCAGCAGCCCAGGGGGGGCTAGGGGCAGAGATACGCAGTATTTT. It yields the protein CASSPGGARGRDTQYF. The variable domain in full, with the rest retrieved from reference TRBV7-8 and TRBJ2-3, is GAGVSQSPRYKVAKRGQDVALRCDPISGHVSLFWYQQALGQGPEFLTYFQNEAQLDKSGLPSDRFFAERPEGSVSTLKIQRTQQEDSAVYLCASSPGGARGRDTQYFGPGTRLTVL.

This clone was counted a single time. This chain joins TRBV2 and TRBJ1-5, with D maybe TRBD1 (5 bases). Trimming left V 7 bases short and J 3 bases short, with 10 bases between. Germline CDR1 is SNHLY and CDR2 is FYNNEI. This CDR3 is built from 13 residues. The CDR3, as DNA: TGTGCCAGCATCGGGACGAACAATCAGCCCCAGCATTTT. Its protein product is CASIGTNNQPQHF. Full variable domain (outside the CDR3, taken from reference TRBV2 and TRBJ1-5): EPEVTQTPSHQVTQMGQEVILRCVPISNHLYFYWYRQILGQKVEFLVSFYNNEISEKSEIFDDQFSVERPDGSNFTLKIRSTKLEDSAMYFCASIGTNNQPQHFGDGTRLSIL.

The chain has TRBV6-5 and TRBJ2-1; 13 nucleotides line up with TRBD2. Germline CDR1 is MNHEY and CDR2 is SVGAGI. Germline trimming cut 4 bases from V and 3 bases from J; bases unmatched to any gene: 0. There are 15 residues in the CDR3. CDR3 residues: CASSWTSGGYNEQFF. The CDR3, as DNA: TGTGCCAGCAGTTGGACTAGCGGGGGCTACAATGAGCAGTTCTTC.

The chain couples TRBV6-5 to TRBJ1-2; D might be TRBD1 (6 bases). From germline, CDR1 is MNHEY and CDR2 SVGAGI. V was clipped by 8 bases and J by 1 base, with 14 bases between them. This CDR3 is 14 amino acids long. CDR3 residues: CASGDLQGNYGYTF. For the CDR3, the DNA is TGTGCCAGCGGGGACCTACAGGGTAACTATGGCTACACCTTC.

The CDR3 here is CASRTPVGNIQYF. The DNA for the CDR3 is TGTGCCAGCCGAACCCCGGTAGGGAACATTCAGTACTTC. J is TRBJ2-4 and V is TRBV6-5; D ambiguous. CDR1 is MNHEY and CDR2 is SVGAGI in the germline V gene. This CDR3 spans 13 amino acids. The ends were cut back, 8 bases at V and 7 bases at J, with 15 bases in the middle.

This rearrangement joins TRBV5-1 to TRBJ1-1; D is undetermined. V was shortened by 0 bases and J by 7 bases, with 13 bases between the two germline ends. The CDR3 is 14 amino acids. Germline V gives CDR1 SGHRS, CDR2 YFSETQ. The CDR3 coding sequence is TGCGCCAGCAGCTTGGACCTGAACCGGGGTGAAGCTTTCTTT. This gives the protein CASSLDLNRGEAFF.

The J gene is TRBJ1-2, the V gene TRBV18; a weak D match, TRBD1 (5 bases). V was cut by 3 bases and J by 4 bases, with 12 bases left in between. This CDR3 is built from 14 residues. Germline CDR1 reads KGHSH; CDR2 reads LQKENI. CDR3 sequence reads: CASSPGGGTYGYTF. CDR3 coding DNA: TGTGCCAGCTCACCGGGTGGGGGAACCTATGGCTACACCTTC. The variable domain in full, with the rest retrieved from reference TRBV18 and TRBJ1-2, is NAGVMQNPRHLVRRRGQEARLRCSPMKGHSHVYWYRQLPEEGLKFMVYLQKENIIDESGMPKERFSAEFPKEGPSILRIQQVVRGDSAAYFCASSPGGGTYGYTFGSGTRLTVV.

This chain connects TRBV19 to TRBJ1-5; TRBD1 aligns across 10 bases. V was clipped by 4 bases and J by 3 bases; unmatched bases: 9. Germline V gene sequence: CDR1 LNHDA, CDR2 SQIVND (reference sequence). The CDR3 consists of 17 residues. The CDR3 spells CASSTRDRGLNNQPQHF. As DNA, the CDR3 is TGTGCCAGTAGTACCAGGGACAGGGGATTGAACAATCAGCCCCAGCATTTT.

This chain uses TRBV19 with TRBJ1-1; D ambiguous. CDR1 and CDR2 (germline): LNHDA, SQIVND (reference sequence). V lost 0 bases to trimming and J lost 6 bases, with 17 bases between them. This CDR3 has 16 residues. The CDR3 nucleotides read TGTGCCAGTAGTATAGATCGGAATGGGAGAACGGCTGAAGCTTTCTTT. As protein: CASSIDRNGRTAEAFF.

V and J are TRBV6-5 and TRBJ2-7; no firm D call. Germline lookup yields CDR1 MNHEY and CDR2 SVGAGI. The length of the CDR3 is 14 residues. The germline V and J ends were trimmed by 6 bases and 0 bases, with 12 bases remaining between them. For the CDR3, the DNA is TGTGCCAGCAGAGGACCCAAGAGCTCCTACGAGCAGTACTTC. As protein: CASRGPKSSYEQYF.

The chain combines TRBV2 with TRBJ1-2; D possibly corresponds to TRBD1 (5 bases). V lost 3 bases and J lost 8, with 13 bases in between. This CDR3 comprises 13 residues. CDR1 is SNHLY and CDR2 is FYNNEI in the germline V gene. The CDR3 DNA is TGTGCCAGCAGTGATAGACAGTACACGGGCTACACCTTC. Translated: CASSDRQYTGYTF.

This chain joins TRBV28 and TRBJ1-1, with 12 bases that match TRBD1. Germline V CDR1 and CDR2: MDHEN, SYDVKM. The CDR3 loop spans 17 amino acids. The V segment lost 6 bases and the J segment 4 bases; nucleotides outside the gene matches: 12. DNA of the CDR3: TGTGCCAGCAGACGCTACGGGACAGGGGGCGCGGGCACTGAAGCTTTCTTT. It yields the protein CASRRYGTGGAGTEAFF.

In this sample, this clone turned up a few times. The identical CDR3 is also encoded by other nucleotide sequences in the sample. The chain has TRBV9 and TRBJ1-1; TRBD1 matches at 7 bases. CDR3 size: 13 residues. Trimming cost V 5 bases and J 4 bases; bases outside gene matches: 5. Looked up from germline, CDR1 is SGDLS and CDR2 is YYNGEE. The CDR3 coding sequence is TGTGCCAGCAGTGGTACAGGGGTCACTGAAGCTTTCTTT. Encoded protein: CASSGTGVTEAFF.

This clone was recorded once. The chain combines TRBV19 with TRBJ1-5; D unresolved. The length of the CDR3 is 12 residues. V was shortened by 3 bases and J by 6 bases, with 6 bases between the two germline ends. CDR1 is LNHDA and CDR2 is SQIVND in the germline V gene (reference sequence). CDR3 coding DNA: TGTGCCAGTAGTATTTCCGGTCAGCCCCAGCATTTT. This gives the protein CASSISGQPQHF.

The DNA for the CDR3 is TGCAGCGTTGAAGGAGCCAGGGGGAACCAAGAGACCCAGTACTTC. It translates to CSVEGARGNQETQYF. The chain combines TRBV29-1 with TRBJ2-5; TRBD1 agrees at 7 bases. This CDR3 spans 15 amino acids. Losses at the gene ends were 1 base for V and 0 bases for J; bases not matched to a gene: 5. Germline V gene lookup returns CDR1 SQVTM and CDR2 ANQGSEA.

This chain uses TRBV5-4 with TRBJ2-3; TRBD2 matches 14 bases. V shed 4 bases and J 3 bases; nucleotides not matched to a gene: 10. Germline CDR1 reads SGHNT; CDR2 reads YYREEE (reference sequence). This CDR3 spans 18 amino acids. The CDR3 spells CASSPGLAGVRGTDTQYF. In DNA, the CDR3 is TGTGCCAGCAGCCCGGGACTAGCGGGAGTCAGGGGGACAGATACGCAGTATTTT.

V gene TRBV7-9 combines with J gene TRBJ2-7; D call uncertain. Per the germline V gene, CDR1 is SEHNR and CDR2 is FQNEAQ (reference sequence). The CDR3 runs 12 residues. The V and J ends lost 0 bases and 5 bases respectively, with 5 bases between them. CDR3 sequence: CASSLAGHEQYF. CDR3 DNA sequence: TGTGCCAGCAGCTTAGCTGGGCACGAGCAGTACTTC.

The chain is built from TRBV19 and TRBJ2-1; D gene ambiguous. This CDR3 has 13 amino acids. Looked up from germline, CDR1 is LNHDA and CDR2 is SQIVND (reference sequence). The V end was cut by 2 bases, the J end by 10 bases, with 12 bases between. The CDR3 nucleotides read TGTGCCAGTAGTATACTGGTATCCGGGGAGCAGTTCTTC. It codes for CASSILVSGEQFF.

The chain carries TRBV6-1 and TRBJ2-1, with 13 bases fitting TRBD2. This CDR3 spans 15 amino acids. The germline CDR1 and CDR2 sequences are MNHNS and SASEGT. Trimming took 6 bases from V and 10 from J; bases not matched to a gene: 9. The CDR3 protein is CASRPGLAGIGEQFF. For the CDR3, the DNA is TGTGCCAGCAGACCGGGACTAGCGGGAATCGGCGAGCAGTTCTTC.

The chain carries TRBV5-1 and TRBJ1-2, with D uncertain. With 0 bases removed from V and 5 bases from J, the gap between germline ends came to 5 bases. This CDR3 has 12 residues. Germline CDR1 SGHRS, CDR2 YFSETQ. The CDR3 loop is CASSLGRYGYTF. The CDR3 nucleotides are TGCGCCAGCAGCTTGGGGCGGTATGGCTACACCTTC.

V is TRBV12-5 and J is TRBJ2-1, with 14 bases matching TRBD2. The CDR3 spans 19 residues. The germline gives CDR1 LGHNT, CDR2 FRNRAP. V was clipped by 4 bases and J by 4 bases; unmatched bases: 12. The CDR3 nucleotides are TGTGCTAGTGGTTCCCTTGCCGGGACTAGCGGGGGACCGTACAATGAGCAGTTCTTC. Its translation: CASGSLAGTSGGPYNEQFF.